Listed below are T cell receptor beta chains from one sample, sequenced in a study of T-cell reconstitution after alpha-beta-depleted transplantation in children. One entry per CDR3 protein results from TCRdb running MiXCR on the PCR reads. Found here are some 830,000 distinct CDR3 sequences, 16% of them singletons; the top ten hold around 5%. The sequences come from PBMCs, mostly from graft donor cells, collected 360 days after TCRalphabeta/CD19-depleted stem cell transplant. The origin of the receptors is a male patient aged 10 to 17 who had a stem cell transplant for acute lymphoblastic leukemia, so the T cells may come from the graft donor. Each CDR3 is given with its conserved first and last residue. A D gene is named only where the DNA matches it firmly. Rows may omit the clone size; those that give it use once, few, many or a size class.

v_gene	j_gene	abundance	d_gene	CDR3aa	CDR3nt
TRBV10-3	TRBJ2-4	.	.	CAISDRGLWIAKNIQYF	TGTGCCATCAGTGATAGAGGGCTGTGGATAGCCAAAAACATTCAGTACTTC
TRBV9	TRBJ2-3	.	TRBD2	CASSVSGTFSTDTQYF	TGTGCCAGCAGCGTTAGCGGGACCTTTAGCACAGATACGCAGTATTTT
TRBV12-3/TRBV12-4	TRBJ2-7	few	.	CASSPGLPPTSEQYF	TGTGCCAGCAGCCCGGGACTCCCGCCCACCTCGGAGCAGTACTTC
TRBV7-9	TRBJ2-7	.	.	CASSLGGGGRLGGEQYF	TGTGCCAGCAGCTTAGGGGGAGGGGGTCGCCTTGGAGGCGAGCAGTACTTC
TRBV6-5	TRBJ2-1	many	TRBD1	CASSYLSSGGNEQFF	TGTGCCAGCAGTTACCTATCCTCAGGGGGCAATGAGCAGTTCTTC
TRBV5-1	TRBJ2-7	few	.	CASSGGLADYEQYF	TGCGCCAGCAGCGGGGGACTTGCCGACTACGAGCAGTACTTC
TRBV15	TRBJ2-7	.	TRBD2	CATSTRLAGVYEQYF	TGTGCCACCAGCACCCGCCTGGCGGGAGTCTACGAGCAGTACTTC
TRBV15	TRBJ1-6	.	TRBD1	CATSTKTGGWNSPLHF	TGTGCCACCAGCACTAAGACAGGGGGCTGGAATTCACCCCTCCACTTT
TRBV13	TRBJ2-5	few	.	CASSHINLETQYF	TGTGCCAGCAGCCATATTAACCTAGAGACCCAGTACTTC
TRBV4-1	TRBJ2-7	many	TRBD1	CASSQGQGTYEQYF	TGTGCCAGCAGCCAAGGACAGGGGACCTACGAGCAGTACTTC
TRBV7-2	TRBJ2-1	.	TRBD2	CASSFTSGSGGPGEQFF	TGTGCCAGCAGCTTTACTAGCGGGAGTGGAGGGCCCGGGGAGCAGTTCTTC
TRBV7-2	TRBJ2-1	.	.	CASSLGSGLWEQFF	TGTGCCAGCAGCTTAGGTTCCGGGTTGTGGGAGCAGTTCTTC
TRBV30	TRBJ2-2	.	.	CAWSGGNTGELFF	TGTGCCTGGAGCGGGGGAAACACCGGGGAGCTGTTTTTT
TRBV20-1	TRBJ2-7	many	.	CSARIRGSYEQYF	TGCAGTGCTAGGATTCGCGGGTCCTACGAGCAGTACTTC
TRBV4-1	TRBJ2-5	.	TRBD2	CASSPRSLVLAGGETQYF	TGCGCCAGCAGCCCACGGTCCCTCGTTCTAGCGGGAGGAGAGACCCAGTACTTC
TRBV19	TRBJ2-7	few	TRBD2	CASRGTSGRGGSYEQYF	TGTGCCAGTAGGGGGACTAGCGGGAGAGGCGGAAGCTACGAGCAGTACTTC
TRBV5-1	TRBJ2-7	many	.	CASSLAPSSYEQYF	TGTGCCAGCAGCTTAGCGCCGAGCTCCTACGAGCAGTACTTC
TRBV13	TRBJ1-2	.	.	CASNPEDSYGYTF	TGTGCCAGCAACCCCGAGGACTCTTATGGCTACACCTTC
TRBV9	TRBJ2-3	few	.	CASSAEAWTTGTDTQYF	TGTGCCAGCAGCGCTGAGGCGTGGACGACGGGCACAGATACGCAGTATTTT
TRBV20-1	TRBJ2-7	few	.	CSAIPSYEQYF	TGCAGTGCTATACCCTCCTACGAGCAGTACTTC